These 32 T cell receptor beta chains originate from one sample sequenced in a study of control samples from healthy donors and cancer patients. Clones were sequenced by immunoSEQ multiplex PCR, and TCRdb holds only the in-frame ones, with some missing. This sample has about 120,000 clones; about 93% occur once, and the top ten carry around 2.5%. The sequenced sample was blood. The receptors were sampled from a man aged 25-40 years in good health.

J is TRBJ1-5 and V is TRBV18; perhaps TRBD1 as D (5 bases). Germline CDR1 KGHSH, CDR2 LQKENI. The germline V and J ends were trimmed by 3 bases and 5 bases, with 14 bases remaining between them. CDR3 length: 15 amino acids. The CDR3 DNA reads as TGTGCCAGCTCACCCCGGGGCACGAACGATCAGCCCCAGCATTTT. Translated: CASSPRGTNDQPQHF. Full variable domain (rest looked up from reference TRBV18 and TRBJ1-5): NAGVMQNPRHLVRRRGQEARLRCSPMKGHSHVYWYRQLPEEGLKFMVYLQKENIIDESGMPKERFSAEFPKEGPSILRIQQVVRGDSAAYFCASSPRGTNDQPQHFGDGTRLSIL.

The genes are TRBV3-1 (or the pseudogene TRBV3-2) and TRBJ2-7, with 9 bases lining up with TRBD2. Trimming removed 1 base from V and 2 bases from J; junction bases left unmatched: 3. This CDR3 is built from 15 residues. Germline V gene data show CDR1 as LGHDT and CDR2 as YNNKEL (reference sequence). The CDR3 nucleotides read TGTGCCAGCAGCCAAGGAAGCGGGGGGCCCTACGAGCAGTACTTC. This encodes CASSQGSGGPYEQYF.

V gene TRBV25-1 combines with J gene TRBJ2-2; D possibly corresponds to TRBD1 (6 bases). Trimming stripped 7 bases from V and 6 bases from J, with 9 bases between. The germline CDR1 and CDR2 sequences are MGHDK and SYGVNS. This CDR3 has 12 residues. DNA of the CDR3: TGTGCCAGCATGGGGGCGGCCGGGGAGCTGTTTTTT. This encodes CASMGAAGELFF.

This clone was recorded only once. The V and J genes are TRBV27 and TRBJ1-6; maybe TRBD1 (6 bases). Germline V gene sequence: CDR1 MNHEY, CDR2 SMNVEV (reference sequence). This CDR3 is built from 15 residues. Trimming removed 6 bases from V and 7 bases from J, with 16 bases in between. CDR3 loop: CASSSGQSGNSPLHF. CDR3 in DNA: TGTGCCAGCAGCTCAGGACAGTCAGGGAATTCACCCCTCCACTTT.

The chain carries TRBV5-1 and TRBJ1-6; no firm D call. Germline CDR1 SGHRS, CDR2 YFSETQ. CDR3 length: 14 amino acids. V dropped 1 base and J dropped 7 bases, with 9 bases sitting between them. CDR3 nucleotide sequence: TGCGCCAGCAGCTTGAGTTCGGAGAATTCACCCCTCCACTTT. This codes for CASSLSSENSPLHF.

The V and J genes are TRBV19 and TRBJ1-5; no reliable D call. The CDR3 sequence is 14 residues long. V lost 4 bases and J 0 bases, leaving 7 bases between the germline ends. CDR1 and CDR2 (germline): LNHDA, SQIVND (reference sequence). In DNA form, the CDR3 reads TGTGCCAGTAGTACCCAATATAGCAATCAGCCCCAGCATTTT. Protein product: CASSTQYSNQPQHF.

The chain joins TRBV4-1 to TRBJ1-1; unclear D gene. Trimming took off 1 base at V and 3 bases at J, with 12 bases between the two ends. The CDR3 extends over 15 amino acids. CDR1 is MGHRA, CDR2 YSYEKL, per germline. CDR3 nucleotide sequence: TGCGCCAGCAGCCAAGTTCGGGAGTCATACACTGAAGCTTTCTTT. Its protein product is CASSQVRESYTEAFF.

The chain recombines TRBV5-1 with TRBJ2-1; 9 nucleotides agree with TRBD1. Germline values: CDR1 SGHRS, CDR2 YFSETQ. J gave up 4 bases and V 4 bases, and 9 bases lay outside the gene matches. The CDR3 covers 16 residues. CDR3 sequence: CASSAPDRGGYNEQFF. The CDR3 DNA is TGCGCCAGCAGCGCCCCCGACAGGGGGGGTTACAATGAGCAGTTCTTC.

The V call is TRBV29-1, the J call TRBJ1-2; D not certain. Looked up from germline, CDR1 is SQVTM and CDR2 is ANQGSEA. The CDR3 extends over 12 amino acids. The germline V and J ends were trimmed by 2 bases and 3 bases, with 7 bases remaining between them. The CDR3 sequence is CSVELGYYGYTF. CDR3 coding DNA: TGCAGCGTTGAACTGGGATACTATGGCTACACCTTC. The variable domain in full, completed from reference TRBV29-1 and TRBJ1-2, reads SAVISQKPSRDICQRGTSLTIQCQVDSQVTMMFWYRQQPGQSLTLIATANQGSEATYESGFVIDKFPISRPNLTFSTLTVSNMSPEDSSIYLCSVELGYYGYTFGSGTRLTVV.

The chain is built from TRBV11-3 and TRBJ1-1, with D tentatively TRBD1 (5 bases). Germline CDR1 and CDR2: SGHNT and YENEEA. The CDR3 runs 17 residues. V dropped 2 bases and J dropped 1 base, with 17 bases sitting between them. The CDR3 region is CASSLKQARARNTEAFF. The CDR3 DNA follows: TGTGCCAGCAGCTTAAAACAGGCGAGGGCCAGGAACACTGAAGCTTTCTTT.

The chain couples TRBV2 to TRBJ1-5; possibly TRBD1 for D (5 bases). CDR1 is SNHLY and CDR2 is FYNNEI in the germline V gene. The V end lost 8 bases, the J end lost 1 base, and 18 bases lay between the germline ends. CDR3 length: 16 amino acids. The chain's CDR3 is CASWAGRGNSNQPQHF. CDR3 in DNA: TGTGCCAGCTGGGCAGGGAGAGGGAACAGCAATCAGCCCCAGCATTTT.

The CDR3 sequence: CASSFGSHGEFF. The DNA for the CDR3 is TGTGCCAGCAGCTTCGGAAGTCATGGGGAGTTCTTC. The gene calls are TRBV11-2 and TRBJ2-1; D is ambiguous. CDR1 and CDR2 (germline): SGHAT, FQNNGV. Trimming shortened V by 3 bases and J by 14 bases, and 14 bases separated the two germline ends. This CDR3 has 12 amino acids.

Here the CDR3 reads CASSARLQMNTEAFF. DNA of the CDR3: TGTGCCAGCAGCGCCAGACTGCAGATGAACACTGAAGCTTTCTTT. The chain combines TRBV7-9 with TRBJ1-1; D gene ambiguous. Germline CDR1 reads SEHNR; CDR2 reads FQNEAQ (reference sequence). The CDR3 length is 15 residues. Between the trimmed V and J ends, which lost 5 bases and 0 bases, there was a span of 13 bases.

V gene TRBV6-1 combines with J gene TRBJ1-1; no clear D. This CDR3 has 13 residues. Trimming cost V 3 bases and J 4 bases, with 9 bases left between them. Germline V lookup: CDR1 MNHNS, CDR2 SASEGT. CDR3 sequence (DNA): TGTGCCAGCAGTGAGGGCCTGGGCACTGAAGCTTTCTTT. This sequence encodes CASSEGLGTEAFF.

This clone was picked up one time. The chain is built from TRBV5-4 and TRBJ2-5, with 10 nucleotides matching TRBD2. There are 15 residues in the CDR3. V shed 5 bases, J shed 1 base, and the junction held 5 bases outside the gene matches. Germline lookup yields CDR1 SGHNT and CDR2 YYREEE (reference sequence). The CDR3 sequence is CASRRAGGFQETQYF. CDR3 DNA sequence: TGTGCCAGCAGACGAGCGGGGGGGTTCCAAGAGACCCAGTACTTC.

The chain joins TRBV5-1 to TRBJ2-1, with D possibly being TRBD2 (6 bases). The germline CDR1 and CDR2 sequences are SGHRS and YFSETQ. CDR3 size: 17 residues. V dropped 0 bases and J dropped 0 bases, with 13 bases sitting between them. The CDR3, as DNA: TGCGCCAGCAGCTTGGTGGCGGGGACGCCCTCCTACAATGAGCAGTTCTTC. Translating gives CASSLVAGTPSYNEQFF.

The CDR3 loop reads CASSPGDSPLHF. DNA for the CDR3: TGTGCCAGCAGCCCCGGGGATTCACCCCTCCACTTT. The chain recombines TRBV7-9 with TRBJ1-6; the D is unclear. The ends were cut back, 5 bases at V and 8 bases at J, with 7 bases in the middle. The length of the CDR3 is 12 residues. CDR1 is SEHNR and CDR2 is FQNEAQ in the germline V gene (reference sequence).

The chain has TRBV7-3 and TRBJ2-5; D possibly corresponds to TRBD1 (5 bases). This CDR3 spans 12 amino acids. V was trimmed by 5 bases and J by 7 bases, leaving 11 bases between them. Germline V gene data show CDR1 as SGHTA and CDR2 as FQGTGA. CDR3 sequence reads: CASSPARGTQYF. The CDR3 nucleotides read TGTGCCAGCAGCCCCGCTAGGGGGACCCAGTACTTC.

The chain couples TRBV29-1 to TRBJ1-2; D remains ambiguous. Germline CDR1 SQVTM, CDR2 ANQGSEA. V lost 1 base and J 3 bases, leaving 6 bases between the germline ends. This CDR3 region has 12 residues. The CDR3 coding sequence is TGCAGCGTTGAAGGGGATTACTATGGCTACACCTTC. Amino acids: CSVEGDYYGYTF.

The V gene is TRBV27, the J gene TRBJ2-7, with no clear D. Trimming took 0 bases from V and 6 from J, leaving 3 bases between them. The CDR3 has 11 amino acids. Per germline, CDR1 MNHEY and CDR2 SMNVEV (reference sequence). The CDR3 region has the DNA TGTGCCAGCAGTTTATCGGGCGAGCAGTACTTC. Translated, it gives CASSLSGEQYF.

The rearrangement uses TRBV24-1 and TRBJ2-1, with 9 bases that match TRBD2. The germline CDR1 and CDR2 sequences are KGHDR and SFDVKD. There are 19 residues in the CDR3. The V segment lost 0 bases and the J segment 0 bases; nucleotides outside the gene matches: 8. The CDR3 DNA reads as TGTGCCACCAGTGATTTGTCTCCTAGCGGGGTAAGCTCCTACAATGAGCAGTTCTTC. This codes for CATSDLSPSGVSSYNEQFF.

As concerns this clone: Its ends do not fully match the called genes, so a read error is possible. This chain links TRBV9 with TRBJ1-1; D remains unclear. Per germline, CDR1 SGDLS and CDR2 YYNGEE. This CDR3 spans 8 amino acids. The CDR3 loop is CASSAGIF. CDR3 in DNA: TGTGCCAGCAGCGCCGGGATATTT.

The chain employs TRBV5-1 and TRBJ2-2; 7 bases are shared with TRBD1. J lost 4 bases, V lost 5 bases, and 8 bases had no gene match. This CDR3 region has 15 residues. Germline values: CDR1 SGHRS, CDR2 YFSETQ. CDR3 region: CASSSQGQFTGELFF. The DNA for the CDR3 is TGCGCCAGCAGTTCCCAGGGACAGTTCACCGGGGAGCTGTTTTTT.

The V call is TRBV7-9, the J call TRBJ2-7; D call uncertain. The V and J ends lost 2 bases and 4 bases respectively, with 12 bases between them. The CDR3 is 14 amino acids. Germline V gives CDR1 SEHNR, CDR2 FQNEAQ (reference sequence). CDR3 protein: CASSLPSLGYEQYF. The CDR3 DNA reads TGTGCCAGCAGCTTACCGAGTTTGGGGTACGAGCAGTACTTC.

The chain recombines TRBV19 with TRBJ2-5; D is perhaps TRBD1 or TRBD2 (5 bases each). Germline V gene sequence: CDR1 LNHDA, CDR2 SQIVND (reference sequence). The CDR3 has 18 residues. V was cut by 1 base and J by 11 bases, with 29 bases left in between. In DNA, the CDR3 is TGTGCCAGTAGTATAGTTATGGGGACGCATACCCAAGAGACCCCTCAGTACTTC. It yields the protein CASSIVMGTHTQETPQYF.

V is TRBV6-5 and J is TRBJ1-3; maybe TRBD1 (5 bases). The CDR3 loop spans 14 amino acids. Germline V lookup: CDR1 MNHEY, CDR2 SVGAGI. The V end lost 6 bases, the J end lost 0 bases, and 9 bases lay between the germline ends. CDR3 amino acids: CASRPGPSGNTIYF. CDR3 DNA sequence: TGTGCCAGCAGACCGGGACCCTCTGGAAACACCATATATTTT.

The V and J genes are TRBV4-1 and TRBJ2-1; no reliable D call. The CDR3 extends over 14 amino acids. The ends were cut back, 0 bases at V and 5 bases at J, with 8 bases in the middle. In germline, CDR1 is MGHRA, CDR2 YSYEKL. This CDR3 is CASSQDRQHNEQFF. Written as DNA, the CDR3 is TGCGCCAGCAGCCAAGACAGGCAGCACAATGAGCAGTTCTTC.

The chain uses TRBV5-6 and TRBJ1-2, with 8 bases that match TRBD1. The CDR3 runs 16 residues. The germline CDR1 and CDR2 sequences are SGHDT and YYEEEE. V shed 3 bases and J 3 bases; nucleotides not matched to a gene: 10. CDR3 region: CASSSDLLTGDYGYTF. In DNA form, the CDR3 reads TGTGCCAGCAGCTCCGATCTATTGACAGGGGACTATGGCTACACCTTC.

V usage is TRBV27 and J usage is TRBJ1-2; 9 bases are shared with TRBD1. Per the germline V gene, CDR1 is MNHEY and CDR2 is SMNVEV (reference sequence). V lost 5 bases, J lost 8 bases, and 9 bases stayed unmatched. This CDR3 contains 14 residues. The CDR3 DNA follows: TGTGCCAGCAGTCCTGGGACAGGGAGAGAAGGCTACACCTTC. Protein product: CASSPGTGREGYTF.

V usage is TRBV7-9 and J usage is TRBJ1-1; 7 bases align to TRBD1. V dropped 2 bases and J dropped 1; count of bases not matched to a gene: 7. Germline V CDR1 and CDR2: SEHNR, FQNEAQ (reference sequence). The CDR3 length is 16 residues. This chain's CDR3 is CASSLLGTVGNTEAFF. DNA for the CDR3: TGTGCCAGCAGCTTACTTGGGACAGTCGGGAACACTGAAGCTTTCTTT.

This clone was seen once. This chain connects TRBV19 to TRBJ1-2, with 7 nucleotides matching TRBD1. With V trimmed by 2 bases and J by 11 bases, 8 bases remained unmatched. The CDR3 contains 13 residues. From germline, CDR1 is LNHDA and CDR2 SQIVND (reference sequence). The CDR3 sequence is CASSIKLDRVYTF. In nucleotides, the CDR3 is TGTGCCAGTAGTATAAAACTCGACAGGGTTTACACCTTC.

In its sample, this clone was seen a few times. The V call is TRBV18, the J call TRBJ2-7; D perhaps matches TRBD1 (6 bases). CDR3 length: 14 amino acids. The germline gives CDR1 KGHSH, CDR2 LQKENI. Trimming removed 0 bases at V and 6 bases at J, with 12 bases between. DNA of the CDR3: TGTGCCAGCTCACCACCAACAGGGTTCACCGAGCAGTACTTC. Translation gives CASSPPTGFTEQYF.